This T cell receptor beta chain was documented in a study of blood T cell repertoires in COVID-19. Germline CDR1 LNHDA, CDR2 SQIVND (reference sequence). V was cut by 7 bases and J by 1 base, with 10 bases left in between. The length of the CDR3 is 13 residues. As handled by the study authors: For nucleated cells, counts were estimated from reference gene primer amplification. Generated by immunoSEQ multiplex PCR, the TCRdb table keeps only in-frame clones and is missing some. D and trimming were read from the DNA, whereas the V and J calls and clone size are those reported in that table. The data hold about 88,000 clones, with 87% observed a single time.

This chain uses TRBV19 with TRBJ1-1; D unresolved. Sequencing used peripheral blood. This TCR derives from a male donor with acute or convalescent COVID-19. The CDR3 loop reads CASTGRENTEAFF. The CDR3 DNA is TGTGCCAGTACCGGACGGGAGAACACTGAAGCTTTCTTT.